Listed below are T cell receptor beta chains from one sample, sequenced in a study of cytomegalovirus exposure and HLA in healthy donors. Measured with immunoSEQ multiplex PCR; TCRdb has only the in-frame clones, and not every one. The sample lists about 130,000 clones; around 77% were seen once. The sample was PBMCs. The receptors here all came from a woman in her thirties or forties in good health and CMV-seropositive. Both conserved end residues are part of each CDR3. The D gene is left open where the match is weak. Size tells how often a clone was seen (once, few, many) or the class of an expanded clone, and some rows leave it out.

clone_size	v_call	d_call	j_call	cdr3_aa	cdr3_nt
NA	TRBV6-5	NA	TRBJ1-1	CASSLSRNTEAFF	TGTGCCAGCAGTTTATCGAGGAACACTGAAGCTTTCTTT
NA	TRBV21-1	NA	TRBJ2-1	CASSKEQGSNEQFF	TGTGCCAGCAGCAAAGAACAGGGGAGCAATGAGCAGTTCTTC
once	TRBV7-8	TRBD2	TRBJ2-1	CASSLRTSGSNDEQFF	TGTGCCAGCAGCTTACGGACTAGCGGGAGTAACGATGAGCAGTTCTTC
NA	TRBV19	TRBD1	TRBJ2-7	CASPERTGGNEQYF	TGTGCCAGCCCCGAGAGGACAGGGGGAAACGAGCAGTACTTC
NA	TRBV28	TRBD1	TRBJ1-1	CASSTLRGGAMHTEAFF	TGTGCCAGCAGTACCCTGCGAGGGGGCGCTATGCACACTGAAGCTTTCTTT
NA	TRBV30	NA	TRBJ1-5	CAWSLKGNNQPQHF	TGTGCCTGGAGTTTGAAGGGGAACAATCAGCCCCAGCATTTT
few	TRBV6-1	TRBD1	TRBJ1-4	CASSVPNQQGINEKLFF	TGTGCCAGCAGTGTCCCCAATCAACAGGGGATTAATGAAAAACTGTTTTTT
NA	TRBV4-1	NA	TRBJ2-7	CASSQDSLATEAYEQYF	TGCGCCAGCAGCCAAGATAGTCTAGCGACCGAGGCCTACGAGCAGTACTTC
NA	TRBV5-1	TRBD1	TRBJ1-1	CASSLGQGALRAEAFF	TGCGCCAGCAGCTTGGGGCAGGGGGCGTTGAGGGCTGAAGCTTTCTTT
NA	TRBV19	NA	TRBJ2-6	CASRARSGANVLTF	TGTGCCAGTAGAGCGCGCTCTGGGGCCAACGTCCTGACTTTC
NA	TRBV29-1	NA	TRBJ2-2	CSADPGGANTGELFF	TGCAGCGCCGATCCTGGAGGGGCGAACACCGGGGAGCTGTTTTTT
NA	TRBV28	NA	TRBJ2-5	CASNPSGTFGETQYF	TGTGCCAGCAACCCATCTGGGACTTTCGGGGAGACCCAGTACTTC
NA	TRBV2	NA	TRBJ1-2	CASSDGGGVYGYTF	TGTGCCAGCAGTGACGGGGGGGGCGTCTATGGCTACACCTTC
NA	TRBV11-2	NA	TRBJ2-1	CASSLARTDNEQFF	TGTGCCAGCAGCTTAGCTAGGACAGACAATGAGCAGTTCTTC